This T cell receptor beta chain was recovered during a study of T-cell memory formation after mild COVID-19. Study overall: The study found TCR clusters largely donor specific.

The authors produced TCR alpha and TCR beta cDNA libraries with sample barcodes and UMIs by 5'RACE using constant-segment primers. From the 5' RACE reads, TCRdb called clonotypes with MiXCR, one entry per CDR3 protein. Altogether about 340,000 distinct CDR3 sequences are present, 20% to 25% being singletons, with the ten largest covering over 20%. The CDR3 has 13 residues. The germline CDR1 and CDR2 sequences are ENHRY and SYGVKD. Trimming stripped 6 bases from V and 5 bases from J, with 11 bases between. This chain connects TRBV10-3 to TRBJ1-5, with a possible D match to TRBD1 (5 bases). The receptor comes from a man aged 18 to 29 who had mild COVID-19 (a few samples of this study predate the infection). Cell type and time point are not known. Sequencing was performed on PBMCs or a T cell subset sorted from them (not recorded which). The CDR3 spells CAIRVRADQPQHF. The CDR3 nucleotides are TGTGCCATCAGAGTCAGGGCGGATCAGCCCCAGCATTTT.